The 22 T cell receptor beta chains in this list originate from one sample, sequenced in a study of cytotoxic CD8 clonotypes in ibrutinib-treated CLL. The data were produced by immunoSEQ multiplex PCR, yet TCRdb's version contains in-frame clones alone and is incomplete. The sample shows 25,000 to 30,000 clones, roughly 60% of them seen only once. The material sequenced was PBMCs, taken before ibrutinib treatment. These TCRs come from a human donor with chronic lymphocytic leukemia.

J is TRBJ2-1 and V is TRBV11-2; D not certain. The V gene's germline CDR1 is SGHAT and CDR2 FQNNGV. The CDR3 length is 16 residues. V was pared by 5 bases and J by 0 bases, with 14 bases between. This chain's CDR3 is CASSDPRASSYNEQFF. As DNA, the CDR3 is TGTGCCAGCAGCGACCCCCGCGCCAGCTCCTACAATGAGCAGTTCTTC. Looking up the rest from reference TRBV11-2 and TRBJ2-1 gives the full variable domain: EAGVAQSPRYKIIEKRQSVAFWCNPISGHATLYWYQQILGQGPKLLIQFQNNGVVDDSQLPKDRFSAERLKGVDSTLKIQPAKLEDSAVYLCASSDPRASSYNEQFFGPGTRLTVL.

J is TRBJ1-5 and V is TRBV19; D perhaps matches TRBD1 (5 bases). This CDR3 contains 14 residues. Trimming stripped 5 bases from V and 3 bases from J, with 11 bases between. The germline gives CDR1 LNHDA, CDR2 SQIVND (reference sequence). CDR3 residues: CASSPGRDNQPQHF. The CDR3 DNA reads TGTGCCAGTAGTCCAGGGAGGGACAATCAGCCCCAGCATTTT. Full variable domain (missing parts from reference TRBV19 and TRBJ1-5): DGGITQSPKYLFRKEGQNVTLSCEQNLNHDAMYWYRQDPGQGLRLIYYSQIVNDFQKGDIAEGYSVSREKKESFPLTVTSAQKNPTAFYLCASSPGRDNQPQHFGDGTRLSIL.

Only a few counts were recorded for this clone. The chain employs TRBV19 and TRBJ1-1, with D hard to call. V shed 5 bases and J shed 0 bases, with 7 bases lying between them. The CDR3 has 13 residues. CDR1 is LNHDA, CDR2 SQIVND, per germline (reference sequence). The CDR3 loop is CASSEGMNTEAFF. In DNA, the CDR3 is TGTGCCAGTAGTGAAGGGATGAACACTGAAGCTTTCTTT.

This clone was counted a few times. The J gene is TRBJ2-1, the V gene TRBV7-9; maybe TRBD1 (5 bases). This CDR3 has 15 residues. V was clipped by 5 bases and J by 3 bases, with 14 bases between them. Per the germline V gene, CDR1 is SEHNR and CDR2 is FQNEAQ (reference sequence). The DNA of the CDR3 is TGTGCCAGCAGCCAAGGGGCGATGGGCTACAATGAGCAGTTCTTC. This translates into CASSQGAMGYNEQFF.

The rearrangement joins TRBV5-1 to TRBJ2-5, with D possibly TRBD1 on 6 matching bases. V was trimmed by 2 bases and J by 5 bases, leaving 13 bases between them. Per germline, CDR1 SGHRS and CDR2 YFSETQ. This CDR3 has 14 residues. This CDR3 reads CASSLQGWAETQYF. The DNA of the CDR3 is TGCGCCAGCAGCTTACAGGGTTGGGCGGAGACCCAGTACTTC.

This chain uses TRBV5-4 with TRBJ2-2; 7 nucleotides match TRBD1. The CDR3 length is 15 residues. V trimming: 4 bases; J trimming: 4 bases; junction bases outside the gene matches: 7. Germline CDR1 and CDR2: SGHNT and YYREEE (reference sequence). The CDR3 DNA is TGTGCCAGCAGCCCAGGGGGTGCGCGCACCGGGGAGCTGTTTTTT. It translates to CASSPGGARTGELFF. Based on the CDR3 plus reference TRBV5-4 and TRBJ2-2, the full variable domain is ETGVTQSPTHLIKTRGQQVTLRCSSQSGHNTVSWYQQALGQGPQFIFQYYREEENGRGNFPPRFSGLQFPNYSSELNVNALELDDSALYLCASSPGGARTGELFFGEGSRLTVL.

The chain employs TRBV5-6 and TRBJ1-2, with unresolved D. CDR3 length: 14 amino acids. CDR1 and CDR2 (germline): SGHDT, YYEEEE. Trimming shortened V by 0 bases and J by 8 bases, and 14 bases separated the two germline ends. CDR3 residues: CASSLAGHRGGYTF. The CDR3 bases are TGTGCCAGCAGCTTGGCCGGCCACCGCGGAGGCTACACCTTC.

The V gene is TRBV27, the J gene TRBJ2-3; TRBD2 matches 8 bases. The germline gives CDR1 MNHEY, CDR2 SMNVEV (reference sequence). This CDR3 contains 15 residues. Germline trimming cut 6 bases from V and 4 bases from J; bases unmatched to any gene: 9. The CDR3 loop reads CASSVSGVSADTQYF. The CDR3 bases are TGTGCCAGCAGCGTTAGCGGGGTAAGCGCAGATACGCAGTATTTT.

The chain links TRBV11-2 to TRBJ1-1, with D possibly being TRBD1 (5 bases). Trimming shortened V by 1 base and J by 2 bases, and 14 bases separated the two germline ends. Germline lookup yields CDR1 SGHAT and CDR2 FQNNGV. The CDR3 is 16 residues long. In nucleotides, the CDR3 is TGTGCCAGCAGCTTAGGGGTCGGGGGGAGTAACACTGAAGCTTTCTTT. The encoded protein is CASSLGVGGSNTEAFF. The full variable domain, with the rest looked up from reference TRBV11-2 and TRBJ1-1, is EAGVAQSPRYKIIEKRQSVAFWCNPISGHATLYWYQQILGQGPKLLIQFQNNGVVDDSQLPKDRFSAERLKGVDSTLKIQPAKLEDSAVYLCASSLGVGGSNTEAFFGQGTRLTVV.

V gene TRBV6-4 combines with J gene TRBJ2-1; 12 nucleotides align to TRBD2. Germline CDR1 reads MRHNA; CDR2 reads SNTAGT. This CDR3 has 15 amino acids. Trimming removed 3 bases from V and 7 bases from J; junction bases left unmatched: 4. The CDR3 here is CASSETSGSNNEQFF. The CDR3 DNA sequence: TGTGCCAGCAGTGAGACTAGCGGGAGTAATAATGAGCAGTTCTTC.

The chain carries TRBV2 and TRBJ1-5; possible D gene TRBD1, 6 bases. Germline values: CDR1 SNHLY, CDR2 FYNNEI. V was pared by 0 bases and J by 0 bases, with 12 bases between. The CDR3 length is 17 residues. The CDR3 is CASSEAGGQDSNQPQHF. CDR3 sequence (DNA): TGTGCCAGCAGTGAAGCAGGGGGGCAGGATAGCAATCAGCCCCAGCATTTT.

CDR3 in DNA: TGTGCCAGCAGCGTAGGGGTAAGGGGGGGAGATGAGCAGTTCTTC. Translation gives CASSVGVRGGDEQFF. J is TRBJ2-1 and V is TRBV9; D is perhaps TRBD2 (7 bases). This CDR3 region has 15 residues. CDR1 is SGDLS, CDR2 YYNGEE, per germline. V lost 0 bases, J lost 8 bases, and 15 bases lay in between.

V usage is TRBV19 and J usage is TRBJ1-2; D is unclear. Germline V gives CDR1 LNHDA, CDR2 SQIVND (reference sequence). Trimming took off 0 bases at V and 9 bases at J, with 14 bases between the two ends. This CDR3 has 14 amino acids. The CDR3 protein is CASSIDYGRPSYTF. CDR3 DNA sequence: TGTGCCAGTAGTATAGATTATGGCCGCCCCAGCTACACCTTC.

V is TRBV28 and J is TRBJ2-4; D is perhaps TRBD2 (6 bases). V was cut by 3 bases and J by 0 bases, with 15 bases left in between. CDR1 and CDR2 from the germline V gene are MDHEN and SYDVKM. The CDR3 extends over 17 amino acids. CDR3 region: CASSLFLAALAKNIQYF. For the CDR3, the DNA is TGTGCCAGCAGTTTGTTCTTAGCGGCCTTAGCCAAAAACATTCAGTACTTC.

This clone was seen a few times. The V and J genes are TRBV7-9 and TRBJ1-2; D gene unclear. CDR1 is SEHNR, CDR2 FQNEAQ, per germline (reference sequence). The V end lost 3 bases, the J end lost 8 bases, and 10 bases lay between the germline ends. CDR3 length: 12 amino acids. The DNA for the CDR3 is TGTGCCAGCAGCTTTATGGGAGGGGGCTACACCTTC. It encodes CASSFMGGGYTF.

By share, this clone counts as medium-sized. The chain employs TRBV6-4 and TRBJ2-2, with D possibly matching TRBD2 (6 bases). Trimming shortened V by 0 bases and J by 1 base, and 6 bases separated the two germline ends. CDR1 and CDR2 (germline): MRHNA, SNTAGT. The CDR3 runs 15 residues. The DNA of the CDR3 is TGTGCCAGCAGTGACTCTAGCGGGAACACCGGGGAGCTGTTTTTT. It yields the protein CASSDSSGNTGELFF.

This clone occurred a few times. V usage is TRBV28 and J usage is TRBJ1-1; D gene uncertain. This CDR3 region has 16 residues. The germline V gene has CDR1 MDHEN and CDR2 SYDVKM. V lost 2 bases to trimming and J lost 2 bases, with 15 bases between them. CDR3 in DNA: TGTGCCAGCAGTTTACTTAGGAGACGATTAAACACTGAAGCTTTCTTT. Translation gives CASSLLRRRLNTEAFF.

The V gene is TRBV13, the J gene TRBJ2-7; TRBD1 matches at 8 bases. V dropped 1 base and J dropped 6; count of bases not matched to a gene: 11. The length of the CDR3 is 16 residues. Looked up from germline, CDR1 is PRHDT and CDR2 is FYEKMQ (reference sequence). The DNA of the CDR3 is TGTGCCAGCAGCTTAGCTTTGCTGGACAGGGTGACCGAGCAGTACTTC. As protein: CASSLALLDRVTEQYF.

Here the CDR3 reads CASSQATISLYEQYF. The CDR3 bases are TGCGCCAGCAGCCAAGCAACCATAAGTCTATACGAGCAGTACTTC. V gene TRBV4-1 combines with J gene TRBJ2-7; D unresolved. CDR1 and CDR2 (germline): MGHRA, YSYEKL. This CDR3 spans 15 amino acids. Trimming removed 1 base at V and 4 bases at J, with 14 bases between.

This clone ranks as medium-sized. J is TRBJ2-7 and V is TRBV27, with 7 bases fitting TRBD2. The ends lost 11 bases at V and 3 bases at J; junction bases unmatched: 4. The CDR3 loop spans 11 amino acids. Germline V gives CDR1 MNHEY, CDR2 SMNVEV (reference sequence). CDR3 amino acids: CAPREGYEQYF. The CDR3 coding sequence is TGTGCCCCGAGGGAGGGCTACGAGCAGTACTTC.

The rearrangement links TRBV19 to TRBJ2-3; tentatively, D is TRBD2 (5 bases). Germline V gene lookup returns CDR1 LNHDA and CDR2 SQIVND (reference sequence). Between the trimmed V and J ends, which lost 4 bases and 5 bases, there was a span of 10 bases. The CDR3 has 13 residues. The CDR3 protein is CASSTLLGDTQYF. CDR3 DNA sequence: TGTGCCAGTAGTACACTACTAGGAGATACGCAGTATTTT.

In its sample, this clone was seen a few times. The rearrangement joins TRBV21-1 to TRBJ1-1; the table's TRBD1 call for D was not verified on the DNA. TRBV21-1 is described as a pseudogene. The CDR3 runs to 16 residues. This CDR3 is CASSKSGTLGDTEAFF. The CDR3 bases are TGTGCCAGCAGCAAGTCCGGGACACTAGGGGACACTGAAGCTTTCTTT.